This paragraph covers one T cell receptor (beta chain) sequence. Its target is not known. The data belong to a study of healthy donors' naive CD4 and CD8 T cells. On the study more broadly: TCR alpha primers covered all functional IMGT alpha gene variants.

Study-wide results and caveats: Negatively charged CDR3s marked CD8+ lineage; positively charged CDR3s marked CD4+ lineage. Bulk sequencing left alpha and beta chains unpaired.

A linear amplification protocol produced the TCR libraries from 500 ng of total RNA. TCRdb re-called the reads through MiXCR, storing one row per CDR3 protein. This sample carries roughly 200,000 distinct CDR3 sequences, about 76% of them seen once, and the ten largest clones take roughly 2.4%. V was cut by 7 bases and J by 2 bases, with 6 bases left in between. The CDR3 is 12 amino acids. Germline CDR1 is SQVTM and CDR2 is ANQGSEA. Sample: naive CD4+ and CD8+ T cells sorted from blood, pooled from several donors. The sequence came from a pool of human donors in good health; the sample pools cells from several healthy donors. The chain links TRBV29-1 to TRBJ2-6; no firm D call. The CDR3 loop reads CSAQAGANVLTF. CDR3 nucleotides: TGCAGCGCCCAGGCTGGGGCCAACGTCCTGACTTTC.